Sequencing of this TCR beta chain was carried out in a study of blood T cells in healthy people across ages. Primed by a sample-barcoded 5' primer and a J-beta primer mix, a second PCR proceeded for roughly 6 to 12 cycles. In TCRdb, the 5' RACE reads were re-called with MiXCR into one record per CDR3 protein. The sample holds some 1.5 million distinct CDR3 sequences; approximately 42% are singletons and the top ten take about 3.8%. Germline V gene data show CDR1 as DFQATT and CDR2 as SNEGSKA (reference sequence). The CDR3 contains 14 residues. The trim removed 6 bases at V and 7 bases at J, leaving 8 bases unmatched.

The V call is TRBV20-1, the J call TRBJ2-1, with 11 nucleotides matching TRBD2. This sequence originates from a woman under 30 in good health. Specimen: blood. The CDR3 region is CSAELAGAKNEQFF. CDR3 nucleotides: TGCAGTGCAGAACTAGCGGGGGCCAAAAATGAGCAGTTCTTC.